The 23 T cell receptor beta chains listed next were all sequenced from one sample in a study of T cell responses to AZD1222 COVID-19 vaccine (dated by TCRdb to the early 2020s). What this sample's time point label stands for: baseline before first vaccination. The library relied on the immunoSEQ multiplex PCR assay. TCRdb took this table from immuneACCESS and kept in-frame rearrangements with V and J called. Such tables lack part of the clones; where checked against another copy, unresolved V genes explain under half of the gap, and the rest is unexplained. Within this sample are 110,000 to 150,000 clones, with more than 90% of them counted one time only. The ten largest clones capture around 1.7% of the sample. This specimen was peripheral blood, taken on day 0 of AZD1222 vaccination. The receptors here all came from an adult in good health.

The chain is built from TRBV6-5 and TRBJ2-7, with 8 bases identical to TRBD2. The CDR3 runs 14 residues. J was trimmed by 7 bases and V by 5 bases; bases with no gene match: 10. The germline V gene encodes CDR1 MNHEY and CDR2 SVGAGI. This CDR3 is CASSQSGSSWEQYF. The CDR3 region has the DNA TGTGCCAGCAGTCAAAGCGGGAGCTCGTGGGAGCAGTACTTC.

This clone was seen a few times. The V call is TRBV5-1, the J call TRBJ2-1; possible D gene TRBD2, 5 bases. The germline gives CDR1 SGHRS, CDR2 YFSETQ. The CDR3 sequence is 12 residues long. Trimming removed 7 bases from V and 2 bases from J, with 7 bases in between. DNA for the CDR3: TGCGCCAGCGGGAGAACCTACAATGAGCAGTTCTTC. The encoded protein is CASGRTYNEQFF.

The gene calls are TRBV5-1 and TRBJ1-2; 10 bases map to TRBD1. The CDR3 is 16 residues long. Germline V gene sequence: CDR1 SGHRS, CDR2 YFSETQ. V lost 3 bases and J lost 4; bases outside the gene matches: 9. CDR3 sequence: CASSWTTTGGIYGYTF. CDR3 bases: TGCGCCAGCAGCTGGACGACGACAGGGGGCATCTATGGCTACACCTTC.

This clone was picked up one time. This may be a read error, as it is one base from a much larger clone. The chain joins TRBV4-2 to TRBJ2-7; 9 bases match TRBD2. Losses at the gene ends were 0 bases for V and 0 bases for J; bases not matched to a gene: 0. CDR3 length: 15 amino acids. Germline V gives CDR1 LGHNA, CDR2 YNFKEQ. CDR3 sequence: CASSQDSGSSYEQYF. Here the CDR3 DNA reads TGTGCCAGCAGCCAAGATAGCGGGAGCTCCTACGAGCAGTACTTC.

The chain recombines TRBV19 with TRBJ1-5; 8 bases map to TRBD1. CDR3 length: 15 amino acids. After removal of 5 bases from V and 5 bases from J, the junction contained 8 bases not matched to a gene. Germline CDR1 reads LNHDA; CDR2 reads SQIVND (reference sequence). Written as DNA, the CDR3 is TGTGCCAGTAGTGCCGACAGGGGCCCGTATCAGCCCCAGCATTTT. It specifies CASSADRGPYQPQHF.

The rearrangement links TRBV11-2 to TRBJ2-2, with 9 bases that match TRBD1. Germline V lookup: CDR1 SGHAT, CDR2 FQNNGV. The CDR3 extends over 16 amino acids. The V segment lost 6 bases and the J segment 7 bases; nucleotides outside the gene matches: 12. In DNA, the CDR3 is TGTGCCAGCAGGTCGGGCATGGGACAGGGCGTCGGGGAGCTGTTTTTT. It yields the protein CASRSGMGQGVGELFF.

This chain links TRBV28 with TRBJ2-3; 10 bases match TRBD1. V lost 4 bases to trimming and J lost 0 bases; unmatched junction nucleotides: 4. The CDR3 spans 16 residues. Germline V lookup: CDR1 MDHEN, CDR2 SYDVKM. In DNA form, the CDR3 reads TGTGCCAGCAGTTCAGGGACAGGGGATAGCACAGATACGCAGTATTTT. The encoded protein is CASSSGTGDSTDTQYF.

This chain joins TRBV15 and TRBJ1-1; 7 bases match TRBD1. V lost 1 base and J lost 5; bases outside the gene matches: 7. Germline assignment: CDR1 LNHNV and CDR2 YYDKDF (reference sequence). This CDR3 has 15 residues. CDR3 coding DNA: TGTGCCACCAGCAGAGCACAGGGGTCGGGAACTGAAGCTTTCTTT. Its translation is CATSRAQGSGTEAFF.

V usage is TRBV4-1 and J usage is TRBJ1-3, with unresolved D. Trimming stripped 4 bases from V and 0 bases from J, with 13 bases between. The CDR3 contains 16 residues. Per the germline V gene, CDR1 is MGHRA and CDR2 is YSYEKL. This chain's CDR3 is CASSRGRVFSGNTIYF. CDR3 sequence (DNA): TGCGCCAGCAGCCGAGGGAGGGTCTTCTCTGGAAACACCATATATTTT.

This rearrangement joins TRBV10-3 to TRBJ1-4; 8 positions match TRBD1. This CDR3 comprises 14 residues. V gave up 4 bases and J gave up 4 bases; unmatched junction bases: 2. Germline V gene sequence: CDR1 ENHRY, CDR2 SYGVKD. This chain's CDR3 is CAISATGDNEKLFF. CDR3 in DNA: TGTGCCATCAGTGCGACAGGGGATAATGAAAAACTGTTTTTT.

The V gene is TRBV20-1, the J gene TRBJ2-2; D may be TRBD2 (5 bases). The V gene lost 3 bases and the J gene lost 6 bases, with 14 bases spanning the gap. CDR1 is DFQATT, CDR2 SNEGSKA, per germline (reference sequence). The length of the CDR3 is 14 residues. CDR3 region: CSASPGIASGELFF. In DNA form, the CDR3 reads TGCAGTGCTAGTCCGGGGATTGCTTCCGGGGAGCTGTTTTTT.

The chain joins TRBV11-2 to TRBJ1-3, with TRBD1 as a possible D gene (5 bases). Germline V gene lookup returns CDR1 SGHAT and CDR2 FQNNGV. Trimming shortened V by 2 bases and J by 2 bases, and 13 bases separated the two germline ends. This CDR3 contains 16 residues. CDR3 DNA: TGTGCCAGCAGCTTATTAAGGGGCAGAACTGGAAACACCATATATTTT. Amino acids: CASSLLRGRTGNTIYF.

The rearrangement uses TRBV5-1 and TRBJ2-7; 8 positions match TRBD1. The germline V gene has CDR1 SGHRS and CDR2 YFSETQ. The V and J ends lost 4 bases and 3 bases, in that order; junction bases with no gene match: 24. The CDR3 loop spans 20 amino acids. CDR3 protein: CASSRPLVDRDSRAVYEQYF. The CDR3 nucleotides read TGCGCCAGCAGCCGCCCTCTAGTGGACAGGGATAGTAGGGCGGTCTACGAGCAGTACTTC.

This clone appeared once. V and J are TRBV2 and TRBJ2-7; 14 bases are shared with TRBD2. This CDR3 is built from 15 residues. Trimming took 8 bases from V and 7 from J; bases not matched to a gene: 10. CDR1 SNHLY and CDR2 FYNNEI come from the germline V gene. CDR3 residues: CASVGTSGGVWEQYF. For the CDR3, the DNA is TGTGCCAGCGTAGGGACTAGCGGGGGCGTATGGGAGCAGTACTTC.

The rearrangement uses TRBV3-1 (or the pseudogene TRBV3-2) and TRBJ2-3; D call uncertain. The CDR3 extends over 13 amino acids. The V and J ends lost 1 base and 1 base respectively, with 3 bases between them. Germline assignment: CDR1 LGHDT and CDR2 YNNKEL (reference sequence). CDR3 protein: CASSQAGTDTQYF. The CDR3 nucleotides read TGTGCCAGCAGCCAAGCGGGCACAGATACGCAGTATTTT.

This chain joins TRBV5-1 and TRBJ2-3; TRBD2 matches at 14 bases. Per the germline V gene, CDR1 is SGHRS and CDR2 is YFSETQ. V gave up 0 bases and J gave up 4 bases; unmatched junction bases: 7. The CDR3 is made up of 18 amino acids. The DNA of the CDR3 is TGCGCCAGCAGCTTGGGACTAGCGGGAGGGCCAAGTCCAGATACGCAGTATTTT. The encoded protein is CASSLGLAGGPSPDTQYF. The full variable domain, rest sourced from reference TRBV5-1 and TRBJ2-3, is KAGVTQTPRYLIKTRGQQVTLSCSPISGHRSVSWYQQTPGQGLQFLFEYFSETQRNKGNFPGRFSGRQFSNSRSEMNVSTLELGDSALYLCASSLGLAGGPSPDTQYFGPGTRLTVL.

V and J are TRBV11-1 and TRBJ2-7, with 9 bases fitting TRBD1. V dropped 5 bases and J dropped 0; count of bases not matched to a gene: 5. Germline assignment: CDR1 SGHAT and CDR2 FQDESV (reference sequence). The CDR3 consists of 15 residues. CDR3 DNA: TGTGCCAGCAGCGGGGGACAGGGAAGCTCCTACGAGCAGTACTTC. It specifies CASSGGQGSSYEQYF.

This clone was seen once. The rearrangement uses TRBV18 and TRBJ2-1; the D is unclear. Deletions cut 0 bases from V and 7 bases from J, with 10 bases between. CDR3 length: 14 residues. CDR1 is KGHSH and CDR2 is LQKENI in the germline V gene. The CDR3 protein is CASSPPGRTNEQFF. The CDR3 region has the DNA TGTGCCAGCTCACCACCTGGCAGAACTAATGAGCAGTTCTTC.

The chain uses TRBV18 and TRBJ2-5, with TRBD1 matching over 11 bases. The CDR3 contains 15 residues. V dropped 4 bases and J dropped 5; count of bases not matched to a gene: 6. Germline V lookup: CDR1 KGHSH, CDR2 LQKENI. The CDR3 is CASSLTGTGGETQYF. The CDR3 coding sequence is TGTGCCAGCTCACTAACCGGGACAGGGGGTGAGACCCAGTACTTC.

This chain links TRBV4-1 with TRBJ1-2, with 7 bases matching TRBD1. Germline V lookup: CDR1 MGHRA, CDR2 YSYEKL. CDR3 length equals 14 residues. V gave up 4 bases and J gave up 2 bases; unmatched junction bases: 4. CDR3 sequence reads: CASSPRGQNYGYTF. CDR3 nucleotide sequence: TGCGCCAGCAGCCCTCGGGGACAGAACTATGGCTACACCTTC.

The chain couples TRBV28 to TRBJ2-1, with 7 bases aligning to TRBD2. This CDR3 is built from 16 residues. The V segment lost 2 bases and the J segment 3 bases; nucleotides outside the gene matches: 7. Per the germline V gene, CDR1 is MDHEN and CDR2 is SYDVKM. CDR3 sequence: CASSLILAGDYNEQFF. The CDR3 bases are TGTGCCAGCAGTTTAATTCTGGCGGGGGACTACAATGAGCAGTTCTTC.

V usage is TRBV6-4 and J usage is TRBJ2-1; the match to TRBD2 covers 14 bases. Germline CDR1 MRHNA, CDR2 SNTAGT. Unmatched junction bases numbered 1, after V lost 3 bases and J lost 6 bases. The CDR3 spans 15 residues. CDR3: CASSEGLAGGNEQFF. CDR3 DNA: TGTGCCAGCAGTGAAGGACTAGCGGGAGGCAATGAGCAGTTCTTC.

The chain links TRBV5-1 to TRBJ2-3; D possibly corresponds to TRBD2 (5 bases). This CDR3 has 13 residues. Germline V gene data show CDR1 as SGHRS and CDR2 as YFSETQ. V shed 0 bases and J shed 7 bases, with 9 bases lying between them. The CDR3 loop reads CASSLDVGNTQYF. CDR3 DNA sequence: TGCGCCAGCAGCTTGGATGTCGGGAATACGCAGTATTTT.